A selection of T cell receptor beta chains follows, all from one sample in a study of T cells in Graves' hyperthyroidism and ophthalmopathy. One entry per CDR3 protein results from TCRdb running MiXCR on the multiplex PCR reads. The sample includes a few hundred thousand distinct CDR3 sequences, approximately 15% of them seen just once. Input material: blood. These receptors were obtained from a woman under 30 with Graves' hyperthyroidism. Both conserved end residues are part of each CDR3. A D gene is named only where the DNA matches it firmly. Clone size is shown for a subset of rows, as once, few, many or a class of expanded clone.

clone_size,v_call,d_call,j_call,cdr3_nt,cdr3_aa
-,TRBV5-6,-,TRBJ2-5,TGTGCCAGCAGCATACTCCAAGAGACCCAGTACTTC,CASSILQETQYF
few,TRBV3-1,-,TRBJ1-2,TGTGCCAGCAGCCAAGTGGGAGCTTTAAACTATGGCTACACCTTC,CASSQVGALNYGYTF
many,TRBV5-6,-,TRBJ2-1,TGTGCCAGCAGCTTGCTTCCTGAGCAGTTCTTC,CASSLLPEQFF
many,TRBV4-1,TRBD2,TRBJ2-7,TGCGCCAGCAGCCAAGTCCTAGCGGGAGATTACGAGCAGTACTTC,CASSQVLAGDYEQYF
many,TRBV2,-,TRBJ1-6,TGTGCCAGCAGTGAAGGAGCCGGGGGCAGTTCACCCCTCCACTTT,CASSEGAGGSSPLHF
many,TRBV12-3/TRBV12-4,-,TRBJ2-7,TGTGCCAGCAGCTGGAGCTCCTACGAGCAGTACTTC,CASSWSSYEQYF
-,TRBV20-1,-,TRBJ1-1,TGCAGTGCTAGACCTGACATTTTCACTGAAGCTTTCTTT,CSARPDIFTEAFF
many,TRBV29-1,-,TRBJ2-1,TGCAGCGCTCCTCCATCCTGGGGACCCGCCGAGCAGTTCTTC,CSAPPSWGPAEQFF
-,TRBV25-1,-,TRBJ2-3,TGTGCCAGCAGTGAATCAGGGGGGCCTCTAAAGTATTTT,CASSESGGPLKYF
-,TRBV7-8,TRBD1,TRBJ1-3,TGTGCCAGCAGCTTAGTTCCTCGGACAGGAACGAAAGGAAACACCATATATTTT,CASSLVPRTGTKGNTIYF
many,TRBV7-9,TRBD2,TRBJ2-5,TGTGCCAGCAGCTTAGCGCCGGCGGGAGTGGGACAGTACTTC,CASSLAPAGVGQYF
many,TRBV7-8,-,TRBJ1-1,TGTGCCAGCAGCTTAGCGCAGGCGCCTGACACTGAAGCTTTCTTT,CASSLAQAPDTEAFF
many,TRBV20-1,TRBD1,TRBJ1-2,TGCAGTGCTAGACCCCAGGGGGCCGGTGGCTACACCTTC,CSARPQGAGGYTF
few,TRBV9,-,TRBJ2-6,TGTGCCAGCAGCTTTTCGGGGATCTCTGGGGCCAACGTCCTGACTTTC,CASSFSGISGANVLTF
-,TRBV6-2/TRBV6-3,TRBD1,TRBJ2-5,TGTGCCAGCAGAATTACAGGGGGGAGTGAGACCCAGTACTTC,CASRITGGSETQYF
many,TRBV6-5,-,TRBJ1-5,TGTGCCAGCAGTTACTCGAGATTCTTGGGCGCACATCCCCAGCATTTT,CASSYSRFLGAHPQHF
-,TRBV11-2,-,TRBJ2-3,TGTGCCAGCAGCTTGGCCGTCCTTGGTGCAGATACGCAGTATTTT,CASSLAVLGADTQYF
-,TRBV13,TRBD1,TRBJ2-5,TGTGCCAGCAGCGACGAGCCGGGACAGGGGGCGGAAGAGACCCAGTACTTC,CASSDEPGQGAEETQYF
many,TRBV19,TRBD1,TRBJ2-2,TGTGCCAGTAGTTCCCCGGGACAGTACACCGGGGAGCTGTTTTTT,CASSSPGQYTGELFF
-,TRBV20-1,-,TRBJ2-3,TGCAGTGCCGAGCGGGCCCGAGAGGCAGATACGCAGTATTTT,CSAERAREADTQYF
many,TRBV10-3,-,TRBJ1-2,TGTGCCATCAGTGGGGGGTACTATGGCTACACCTTC,CAISGGYYGYTF
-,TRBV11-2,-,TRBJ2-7,TGTGCCAGCAGCTTAGTAGCCGGACGGGGAGCCTACGAGCAGTACTTC,CASSLVAGRGAYEQYF
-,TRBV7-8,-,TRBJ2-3,TGTGCCAGCAGCTTTGTTCTCGCCACAGATACGCAGTATTTT,CASSFVLATDTQYF
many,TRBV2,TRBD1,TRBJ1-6,TGTGCCAGCTTGAGCGGGACAGGGTCGCCACCCCTCCACTTT,CASLSGTGSPPLHF
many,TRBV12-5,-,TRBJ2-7,TGTGCTAGTGGTTTGGCACGCGTGGGAGCCCGTAGCTCCTACGAGCAGTACTTC,CASGLARVGARSSYEQYF
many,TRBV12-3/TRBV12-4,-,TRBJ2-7,TGTGCCAGCAGTTTGGAGTCCGGCTACCGGCGGGAGCAGTACTTC,CASSLESGYRREQYF
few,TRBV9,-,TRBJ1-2,TGTGCCAGCAGCGGGGGGATGGCCATCAGGGAGGAAGCTAACTATGGCTACACCTTC,CASSGGMAIREEANYGYTF
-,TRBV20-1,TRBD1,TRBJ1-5,TGCAGTGCTTCTCCGGGACAGGGGTTTAGTCAGCCCCAGCATTTT,CSASPGQGFSQPQHF
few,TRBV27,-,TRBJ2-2,TGTGCCAGCAGTTTAGATTGGGGGCGCGTCACCGGGGAGCTGTTTTTT,CASSLDWGRVTGELFF
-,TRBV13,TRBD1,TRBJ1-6,TGTGCCAGCAGCGGGACAGTATATAATTCACCCCTCCACTTT,CASSGTVYNSPLHF
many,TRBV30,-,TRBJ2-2,TGTGCCTGGAGTGACACGCCGAACACCGGGGAGCTGTTTTTT,CAWSDTPNTGELFF
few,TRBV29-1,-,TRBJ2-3,TGCAGCGTTGGCGAGGTCTGGCTAGATACGCAGTATTTT,CSVGEVWLDTQYF
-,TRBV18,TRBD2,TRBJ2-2,TGTGCCAGCGGGGGGGTTAGGACCGGGGAGCTGTTTTTT,CASGGVRTGELFF
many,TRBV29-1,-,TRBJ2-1,TGCAGCGTTGTATACAGGCACAATGAGCAGTTCTTC,CSVVYRHNEQFF
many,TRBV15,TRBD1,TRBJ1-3,TGTGCCACCAGCACCGACAGGGACGGAAACACCATATATTTT,CATSTDRDGNTIYF
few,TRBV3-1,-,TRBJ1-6,TGTGCCAGCAGCCGGGGGCCTTATAATTCACCCCTCCACTTT,CASSRGPYNSPLHF
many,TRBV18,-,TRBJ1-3,TGTGCCAGCTCACCGGGGCCAGGGACTGGAAACACCATATATTTT,CASSPGPGTGNTIYF
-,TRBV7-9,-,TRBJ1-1,TGTGCCAGCAGCTTAGGTCCAGACTTGAACACTGAAGCTTTCTTT,CASSLGPDLNTEAFF
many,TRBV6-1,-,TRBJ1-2,TGTGCCAGCAGTCCGGGAGACAGGACTAACTATGGCTACACCTTC,CASSPGDRTNYGYTF
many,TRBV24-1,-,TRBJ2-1,TGTGCCACCAGTGATTTCGGCGGGGAGCAGTTCTTC,CATSDFGGEQFF
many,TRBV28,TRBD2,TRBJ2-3,TGTGCCAGCAGTTCGAACGGGAGGGCCGTAAATACGCAGTATTTT,CASSSNGRAVNTQYF
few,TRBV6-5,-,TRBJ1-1,TGTGCCAGCAGTTACCTCCCCGGGACAAGCCTGAACACTGAAGCTTTCTTT,CASSYLPGTSLNTEAFF
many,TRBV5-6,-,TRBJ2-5,TGTGCCAGCAGCTTGGTTCTCCCCTCCGGAGAGACCCAGTACTTC,CASSLVLPSGETQYF
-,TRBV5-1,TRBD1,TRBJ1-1,TGCGCCAGCAGCTTGAGTCGGACAGGGCTTACTGAAGCTTTCTTT,CASSLSRTGLTEAFF
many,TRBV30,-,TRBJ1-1,TGTGCCTGGAGTGTACGTCTCAGGGACCGACGAAGAGATATGAACACTGAAGCTTTCTTT,CAWSVRLRDRRRDMNTEAFF